Listed here are 14 T cell receptor beta chains from one sample, sequenced in a study of cytomegalovirus exposure and HLA in healthy donors. TCRdb's table, derived via immunoSEQ multiplex PCR, lists solely in-frame clones and lacks some. Here the sample spans about 74,000 clones, about 93% being singletons. The sequenced material came from PBMCs. These receptors originate from a woman aged 18-29 years in good health and CMV-seropositive.

The chain uses TRBV19 and TRBJ1-1; D may be TRBD1 (5 bases). The CDR3 extends over 14 amino acids. Trimming cost V 3 bases and J 0 bases, with 8 bases left between them. The germline gives CDR1 LNHDA, CDR2 SQIVND (reference sequence). In nucleotides, the CDR3 is TGTGCCAGTAGTATGAGGACATTGAACACTGAAGCTTTCTTT. Residues: CASSMRTLNTEAFF.

The chain joins TRBV5-1 to TRBJ2-1; 10 nucleotides agree with TRBD2. The CDR3 length is 16 residues. V shed 0 bases, J shed 5 bases, and the junction held 5 bases outside the gene matches. CDR1 is SGHRS, CDR2 YFSETQ, per germline. CDR3 residues: CASSLALAGTNNEQFF. CDR3 in DNA: TGCGCCAGCAGCTTGGCACTAGCGGGAACCAACAATGAGCAGTTCTTC.

This sequence joins TRBV27 and TRBJ2-1; D perhaps matches TRBD2 (7 bases). Germline V lookup: CDR1 MNHEY, CDR2 SMNVEV (reference sequence). V was shortened by 4 bases and J by 5 bases, with 39 bases between the two germline ends. This CDR3 has 23 residues. The CDR3 DNA is TGTGCCAGCAGTTCTCGACTTCTCCGGACAATCCTGGGGGGGCAAGCCATAAACAATGAGCAGTTCTTC. As protein: CASSSRLLRTILGGQAINNEQFF.

The chain carries TRBV4-2 and TRBJ2-7, with 9 bases fitting TRBD2. This CDR3 comprises 16 residues. The germline V gene encodes CDR1 LGHNA and CDR2 YNFKEQ. J gave up 2 bases and V 4 bases, and 9 bases lay outside the gene matches. The CDR3 spells CASSPRAGGTPYEQYF. DNA of the CDR3: TGTGCCAGCAGCCCCCGAGCGGGGGGAACCCCCTACGAGCAGTACTTC.

CDR3 region: CASSAGTGISSNQPQHF. In DNA, the CDR3 is TGTGCCAGTAGTGCCGGGACAGGGATATCGAGCAATCAGCCCCAGCATTTT. The chain carries TRBV19 and TRBJ1-5; the match to TRBD1 covers 9 bases. The CDR3 extends over 17 amino acids. After removal of 5 bases from V and 1 base from J, the junction contained 9 bases not matched to a gene. Per germline, CDR1 LNHDA and CDR2 SQIVND (reference sequence).

The rearrangement links TRBV4-1 to TRBJ2-1; D possibly corresponds to TRBD1 (6 bases). The CDR3 has 17 residues. Deletions cut 1 base from V and 4 bases from J, with 17 bases between. The germline V gene has CDR1 MGHRA and CDR2 YSYEKL. CDR3 sequence: CASSQASGTGFYNEQFF. CDR3 nucleotides: TGCGCCAGCAGCCAAGCATCCGGAACAGGGTTTTACAATGAGCAGTTCTTC.

The chain is built from TRBV5-1 and TRBJ1-1; unclear D gene. This CDR3 region has 15 residues. Germline CDR1 and CDR2: SGHRS and YFSETQ. The V end lost 5 bases, the J end lost 1 base, and 15 bases lay between the germline ends. The CDR3 loop is CASSPLRLPNTEAFF. The CDR3, as DNA: TGCGCCAGCAGTCCCCTGCGGCTCCCGAACACTGAAGCTTTCTTT.

This chain joins TRBV27 and TRBJ2-7; a possible D gene is TRBD1 (7 bases). CDR3 length: 16 amino acids. The germline gives CDR1 MNHEY, CDR2 SMNVEV (reference sequence). The ends were cut back, 3 bases at V and 2 bases at J, with 17 bases in the middle. CDR3 sequence (DNA): TGTGCCAGCAGTTTCGGAGGGCAGGGGGTAGCCTACGAGCAGTACTTC. Amino acid sequence: CASSFGGQGVAYEQYF.

The chain is built from TRBV27 and TRBJ2-5; the D is unclear. Germline assignment: CDR1 MNHEY and CDR2 SMNVEV (reference sequence). The CDR3 sequence is 13 residues long. V lost 1 base and J lost 2, with 5 bases in between. CDR3 DNA sequence: TGTGCCAGCAGTTTATTAAATCAAGAGACCCAGTACTTC. This sequence encodes CASSLLNQETQYF.

The V gene is TRBV6-5, the J gene TRBJ1-2, with 7 bases aligning to TRBD1. Germline V gene lookup returns CDR1 MNHEY and CDR2 SVGAGI. This CDR3 is 13 amino acids long. Trimming removed 6 bases from V and 6 bases from J; junction bases left unmatched: 7. The CDR3 loop is CASREGARDGYTF. DNA for the CDR3: TGTGCCAGCAGGGAGGGGGCGAGGGATGGCTACACCTTC.

Here the CDR3 DNA reads TGTGCCAGCAGTACTCGACAGGGGAGTAACTATGGCTACACCTTC. Its protein is CASSTRQGSNYGYTF. The chain carries TRBV6-1 and TRBJ1-2; 8 bases are shared with TRBD1. V gave up 5 bases and J gave up 1 base; unmatched junction bases: 6. The CDR3 is 15 residues long. Germline V CDR1 and CDR2: MNHNS, SASEGT.

This clone has a single count. This chain links TRBV5-1 with TRBJ2-3; TRBD1 matches at 8 bases. Germline CDR1 is SGHRS and CDR2 is YFSETQ. The CDR3 contains 14 residues. J lost 6 bases, V lost 4 bases, and 7 bases had no gene match. The CDR3 DNA sequence: TGCGCCAGCAGCAAGGACAGGGCAATTGATACGCAGTATTTT. It specifies CASSKDRAIDTQYF. The whole variable domain, filled in from reference TRBV5-1 and TRBJ2-3, reads KAGVTQTPRYLIKTRGQQVTLSCSPISGHRSVSWYQQTPGQGLQFLFEYFSETQRNKGNFPGRFSGRQFSNSRSEMNVSTLELGDSALYLCASSKDRAIDTQYFGPGTRLTVL.

The chain recombines TRBV27 with TRBJ2-7, with 13 bases fitting TRBD2. Germline CDR1 reads MNHEY; CDR2 reads SMNVEV (reference sequence). This CDR3 contains 16 residues. J was trimmed by 0 bases and V by 8 bases; bases with no gene match: 7. CDR3 DNA sequence: TGTGCCAGCTGGGGACTAGCGGGGCTGAGCTCCTACGAGCAGTACTTC. Protein product: CASWGLAGLSSYEQYF.

This clone was seen just once. This chain links TRBV7-3 with TRBJ2-1; 7 nucleotides agree with TRBD2. Per germline, CDR1 SGHTA and CDR2 FQGTGA. The V and J ends lost 1 base and 7 bases, in that order; junction bases with no gene match: 10. This CDR3 comprises 16 residues. The CDR3 bases are TGTGCCAGCAGCTTAAACCCTAGCGGAGCTTCGAATGAGCAGTTCTTC. This sequence encodes CASSLNPSGASNEQFF.